What follows is one T cell receptor beta chain and its context. As yet, its antigen is unknown. The data stem from a study of shared clonotypes between healthy human individuals. Study summary: There were three CD4 naive, three CD4 memory, two CD8 naive and one CD8 memory plates per donor. The study, taken as a whole, reports: Incompleteness in sorted-subset sequencing, despite large depth, was shown by rarefaction.

Naive CD8 cells comprised CD45RO-negative, CCR7-positively selected cells, excluding terminally differentiated effector memory CD45RA+ cells. Deep was the level at which the assay was run. Using immunoSEQ multiplex PCR, the repertoire was profiled, and TCRdb retains in-frame clones only, with some absent. The sample holds around 2.1 million clones, 85% to 95% seen once. This CDR3 has 16 amino acids. J was trimmed by 11 bases and V by 5 bases; bases with no gene match: 16. Germline values: CDR1 LNHDA, CDR2 SQIVND (reference sequence). This TCR came from a man younger than 30 in good health. Some clones in this sample may be carry-over from other donors' samples. Sequences were obtained from naive CD8+ T cells from PBMCs. This rearrangement joins TRBV19 to TRBJ1-5; 9 bases agree with TRBD1. In nucleotides, the CDR3 is TGTGCCAGTAGTTCATCCGGGACAGGGATGTTCAGGACCCAGCATTTT. It translates to CASSSSGTGMFRTQHF. The full variable domain, in which reference TRBV19 and TRBJ1-5 provide the parts outside the CDR3, is DGGITQSPKYLFRKEGQNVTLSCEQNLNHDAMYWYRQDPGQGLRLIYYSQIVNDFQKGDIAEGYSVSREKKESFPLTVTSAQKNPTAFYLCASSSSGTGMFRTQHFGDGTRLSIL.